This TCR beta chain stems from a study of vaccination and CD4 T cells after COVID-19. Study details: Those taking part got two shots of either the BNT162b2 or the mRNA-1273 vaccine. Sampling post-COVID took place a median about 95 days after diagnosis (range 35 to 161).

The treatment is: roughly 10-day PBMC culture with coronavirus spike peptide pools or control peptides (ViraFEST assay). TCR sequencing followed the expansion of antigen-specific T cells with peptide pools in ViraFEST. This clonotype appeared a few times. Its specificity is unknown. Cultured CD4+ T-cell DNA underwent Oncomine TCR Beta short-read sequencing. TCRdb used MiXCR to reprocess the PCR reads, holding one entry per CDR3 protein. The table records some 20,000 distinct CDR3 sequences, roughly 40% of them present only once. The sequences come from CD4+ T cells from blood, cultured in vitro, collected after SARS-CoV-2 vaccination. The sequence derives from a human donor who had recovered from COVID-19.

CDR3 region: CASSSPSAPRSDTQYF. DNA of the CDR3: TGTGCCAGCAGCTCTCCTAGCGCCCCCCGGTCAGATACGCAGTATTTT. This chain uses TRBV7-6 with TRBJ2-3; maybe TRBD2 (6 bases). The CDR3 spans 16 residues. Per the germline V gene, CDR1 is SGHVS and CDR2 is FNYEAQ. The V gene lost 4 bases and the J gene lost 4 bases, with 18 bases spanning the gap.